Listed here are 19 T cell receptor beta chains from one sample, sequenced in a study of PD-L1 blockade in urothelial cancer. Some clones are missing from TCRdb's copy, which holds only in-frame ones; the method was immunoSEQ multiplex PCR. The sample lists 29,000 or so clones; approximately 80% were seen once. Time point given: peripheral blood 6 weeks after treatment start. The specimen comprised PBMCs, sampled around atezolizumab (anti-PD-L1) treatment. Receptors originate from a man between 70 and 80 years old with urothelial cancer.

This clone was picked up one time. The chain recombines TRBV4-2 with TRBJ2-7, with 9 bases lining up with TRBD2. From germline, CDR1 is LGHNA and CDR2 YNFKEQ. The CDR3 is 18 amino acids. With 1 base clipped from V and 4 bases from J, the junction kept 14 bases outside the gene matches. The CDR3 spells CASSQAAGGEHWLYEQYF. The DNA of the CDR3 is TGTGCCAGCAGCCAAGCGGCGGGGGGGGAGCACTGGTTATACGAGCAGTACTTC.

CDR3 DNA sequence: TGTGCCAGCAGCTTAGGGGCAGCAACTAATGAAAAACTGTTTTTT. Its protein is CASSLGAATNEKLFF. The chain combines TRBV7-8 with TRBJ1-4; no clear D gene. The CDR3 contains 15 residues. With 1 base removed from V and 0 bases from J, the gap between germline ends came to 6 bases. CDR1 is SGHVS and CDR2 is FQNEAQ in the germline V gene.

CDR3 in amino acids: CASGARGTDTQYF. Here the CDR3 DNA reads TGTGCCAGCGGGGCTCGGGGCACAGATACGCAGTATTTT. J is TRBJ2-3 and V is TRBV2, with TRBD1 as a possible D gene (5 bases). Per germline, CDR1 SNHLY and CDR2 FYNNEI. With 8 bases removed from V and 1 base from J, the gap between germline ends came to 10 bases. CDR3 length: 13 amino acids.

The chain employs TRBV6-1 and TRBJ1-2, with unresolved D. The length of the CDR3 is 13 residues. The germline CDR1 and CDR2 sequences are MNHNS and SASEGT. V dropped 6 bases and J dropped 3 bases, with 11 bases sitting between them. DNA of the CDR3: TGTGCCAGCAGCCCCCCGGGATACTATGGCTACACCTTC. Its translation: CASSPPGYYGYTF.

The rearrangement uses TRBV4-2 and TRBJ2-7, with 11 bases fitting TRBD2. This CDR3 contains 17 residues. In germline, CDR1 is LGHNA, CDR2 YNFKEQ. The V gene end was trimmed by 1 base and the J gene end by 2 bases; junction bases not matched to a gene: 7. The CDR3 nucleotides are TGTGCCAGCAGCCAAGCACACACTAGCGGGGGAACCTACGAGCAGTACTTC. Translated: CASSQAHTSGGTYEQYF.

V and J are TRBV7-2 and TRBJ2-5, with 14 bases lining up with TRBD2. The CDR3 has 15 residues. V lost 1 base and J lost 5; bases outside the gene matches: 0. CDR1 and CDR2 from the germline V gene are SGHTA and FQGNSA. In DNA, the CDR3 is TGTGCCAGCAGCTTAGGGACTAGCGGGGGGGAGACCCAGTACTTC. Protein sequence: CASSLGTSGGETQYF.

The rearrangement joins TRBV18 to TRBJ2-7; 8 bases match TRBD1. V trimming: 5 bases; J trimming: 2 bases; junction bases outside the gene matches: 11. The CDR3 is made up of 16 amino acids. The V gene's germline CDR1 is KGHSH and CDR2 LQKENI. DNA for the CDR3: TGTGCCAGCTCATTCGCCCAGGGGGCGAAGCCCTACGAGCAGTACTTC. This encodes CASSFAQGAKPYEQYF. Using reference TRBV18 and TRBJ2-7 for the parts outside the CDR3, the full variable domain is NAGVMQNPRHLVRRRGQEARLRCSPMKGHSHVYWYRQLPEEGLKFMVYLQKENIIDESGMPKERFSAEFPKEGPSILRIQQVVRGDSAAYFCASSFAQGAKPYEQYFGPGTRLTVT.

CDR3 sequence reads: CASSVASGNSGYTF. The CDR3 nucleotides read TGTGCCAGCAGCGTAGCGTCGGGGAATAGTGGCTACACCTTC. This chain links TRBV9 with TRBJ1-2; D gene unclear. This CDR3 has 14 residues. V lost 0 bases and J 7 bases, leaving 13 bases between the germline ends. Germline V gene lookup returns CDR1 SGDLS and CDR2 YYNGEE. The whole variable domain, filled in from reference TRBV9 and TRBJ1-2, reads DSGVTQTPKHLITATGQRVTLRCSPRSGDLSVYWYQQSLDQGLQFLIQYYNGEERAKGNILERFSAQQFPDLHSELNLSSLELGDSALYFCASSVASGNSGYTFGSGTRLTVV.

V gene TRBV30 combines with J gene TRBJ2-1, with D possibly being TRBD1 (6 bases). The CDR3 loop spans 12 amino acids. CDR1 is GTSNPN and CDR2 is SVGIG in the germline V gene (reference sequence). Trimming took 4 bases from V and 9 from J, leaving 13 bases between them. CDR3 bases: TGTGCCTGGAATCCGCAGGGGATTGAGCAGTTCTTC. Residues: CAWNPQGIEQFF.

The gene calls are TRBV5-1 and TRBJ2-5, with 9 bases matching TRBD2. V was pared by 0 bases and J by 5 bases, with 8 bases of the junction left unmatched. The CDR3 sequence is 16 residues long. The germline CDR1 and CDR2 sequences are SGHRS and YFSETQ. This CDR3 reads CASSLASSGIKETQYF. The DNA for the CDR3 is TGCGCCAGCAGCTTGGCCTCTAGCGGGATAAAGGAGACCCAGTACTTC.

The chain is built from TRBV4-3 and TRBJ1-1; D remains unclear. The CDR3 has 15 amino acids. Trimming pared 5 bases from V and 1 base from J, leaving 14 bases between. Germline V gene data show CDR1 as LGHNA and CDR2 as YSLEER. The CDR3 DNA sequence: TGCGCCAGCAGCGCGGGCGGGTCAGGGAACACTGAAGCTTTCTTT. Protein product: CASSAGGSGNTEAFF.

This clone was picked up one time. CDR3 sequence: CAWSFPGTGGYQPQHF. The CDR3 DNA reads as TGTGCCTGGAGTTTCCCCGGGACAGGGGGATATCAGCCCCAGCATTTT. The V call is TRBV30, the J call TRBJ1-5; 11 nucleotides match TRBD1. The CDR3 has 16 residues. Germline CDR1 and CDR2: GTSNPN and SVGIG (reference sequence). V was pared by 2 bases and J by 5 bases, with 8 bases of the junction left unmatched.

This clone has a single count. V usage is TRBV28 and J usage is TRBJ2-4; 8 bases map to TRBD2. Trimming removed 6 bases from V and 1 base from J; junction bases left unmatched: 5. Per germline, CDR1 MDHEN and CDR2 SYDVKM. The length of the CDR3 is 15 residues. The CDR3 here is CASSSGGFAKNIQYF. The CDR3 DNA follows: TGTGCCAGCAGCAGCGGGGGATTTGCCAAAAACATTCAGTACTTC.

The CDR3 protein is CASSLMEQTQGGTEAFF. The CDR3 DNA sequence: TGTGCCAGCTCGCTCATGGAGCAGACCCAGGGCGGCACTGAAGCTTTCTTT. J is TRBJ1-1 and V is TRBV18; weak D call: TRBD1 (5 bases). The CDR3 covers 17 residues. Germline CDR1 and CDR2: KGHSH and LQKENI. The V end lost 6 bases, the J end lost 4 bases, and 24 bases lay between the germline ends.

This chain joins TRBV7-3 and TRBJ2-7; 8 positions match TRBD1. From germline, CDR1 is SGHTA and CDR2 FQGTGA. Losses at the gene ends were 5 bases for V and 2 bases for J; bases not matched to a gene: 8. The CDR3 sequence is 15 residues long. The CDR3 loop is CASSPKGQDPYEQYF. In nucleotides, the CDR3 is TGTGCCAGCAGCCCCAAGGGACAGGATCCCTACGAGCAGTACTTC.

The J gene is TRBJ1-2, the V gene TRBV6-5; 9 bases map to TRBD1. This CDR3 has 14 amino acids. Germline CDR1 and CDR2: MNHEY and SVGAGI. The ends lost 6 bases at V and 2 bases at J; junction bases unmatched: 4. The CDR3 loop is CASRGTGSNYGYTF. The CDR3 nucleotides read TGTGCCAGCAGGGGGACAGGGTCGAACTATGGCTACACCTTC.

The chain carries TRBV7-3 and TRBJ1-1; TRBD1 is a possible D gene (6 bases). Germline values: CDR1 SGHTA, CDR2 FQGTGA. V gave up 5 bases and J gave up 0 bases, with 10 bases separating them. CDR3 length: 14 residues. CDR3 amino acids: CASSNQGMNTEAFF. DNA for the CDR3: TGTGCCAGCAGCAACCAGGGGATGAACACTGAAGCTTTCTTT.

The chain employs TRBV7-8 and TRBJ1-2, with 9 bases lining up with TRBD1. Germline-derived CDR1 and CDR2 are SGHVS and FQNEAQ. The CDR3 sequence is 14 residues long. V lost 5 bases to trimming and J lost 4 bases; unmatched junction nucleotides: 5. The DNA for the CDR3 is TGTGCCAGCAGCGCCACGACAGGGGGCTATGGCTACACCTTC. It specifies CASSATTGGYGYTF.

The chain is built from TRBV28 and TRBJ2-3; a possible D gene is TRBD2 (6 bases). The germline CDR1 and CDR2 sequences are MDHEN and SYDVKM. The CDR3 is 15 amino acids. The V end was cut by 8 bases, the J end by 3 bases, with 18 bases between. The chain's CDR3 is CASHGLGGGTDTQYF. CDR3 nucleotides: TGTGCCAGCCACGGGCTGGGTGGGGGGACAGATACGCAGTATTTT.